This T cell receptor (beta chain) is drawn from a study of T cell responses to AZD1222 COVID-19 vaccine. Study conclusions and caveats: Females made up more of the donors, who were largely white British, and clonal diversity may have come out too low. Seropositive status at baseline applied to only a handful of AZD1222 recipients.

Here immunoSEQ multiplex PCR was the method, and the copy in TCRdb shows in-frame clones only, minus some. The sample carries 45,000 to 65,000 clones, 80% recorded once. This clone has more than one count but fewer than ten. The antigen is not known. Combined were second doses at about 4 or about 12 weeks. The trim removed 6 bases at V and 3 bases at J, leaving 1 base unmatched. Germline V gene sequence: CDR1 SGDLS, CDR2 YYNGEE. The CDR3 covers 13 residues. The starting material was peripheral blood, obtained 28 days after the second AZD1222 dose. The chain combines TRBV9 with TRBJ2-2, with TRBD1 matching over 8 bases. This TCR derives from an adult who received the AZD1222 COVID-19 vaccine. CDR3 residues: CASNRGDTGELFF. As DNA, the CDR3 is TGTGCCAGCAACAGGGGGGACACCGGGGAGCTGTTTTTT.